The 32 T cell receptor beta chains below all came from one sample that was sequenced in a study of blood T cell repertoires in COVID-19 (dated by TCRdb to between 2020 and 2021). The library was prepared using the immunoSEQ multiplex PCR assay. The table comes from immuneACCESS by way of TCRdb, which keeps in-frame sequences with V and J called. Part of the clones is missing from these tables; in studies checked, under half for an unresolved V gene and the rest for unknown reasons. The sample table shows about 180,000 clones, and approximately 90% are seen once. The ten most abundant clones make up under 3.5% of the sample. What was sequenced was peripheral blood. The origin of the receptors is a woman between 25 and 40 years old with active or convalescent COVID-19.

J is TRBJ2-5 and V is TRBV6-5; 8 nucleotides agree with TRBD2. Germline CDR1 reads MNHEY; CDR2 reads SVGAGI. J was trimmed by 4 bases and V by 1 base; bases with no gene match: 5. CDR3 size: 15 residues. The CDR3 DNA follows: TGTGCCAGCAGTTACTTAGCGGGGACGGGAGAGACCCAGTACTTC. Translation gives CASSYLAGTGETQYF.

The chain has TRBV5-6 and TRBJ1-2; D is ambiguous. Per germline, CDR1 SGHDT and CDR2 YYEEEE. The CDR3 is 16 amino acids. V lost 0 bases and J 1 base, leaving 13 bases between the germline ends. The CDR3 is CASSLGAFADNYGYTF. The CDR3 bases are TGTGCCAGCAGCTTGGGGGCCTTCGCAGATAACTATGGCTACACCTTC. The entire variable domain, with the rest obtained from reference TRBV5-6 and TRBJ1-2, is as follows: DAGVTQSPTHLIKTRGQQVTLRCSPKSGHDTVSWYQQALGQGPQFIFQYYEEEERQRGNFPDRFSGHQFPNYSSELNVNALLLGDSALYLCASSLGAFADNYGYTFGSGTRLTVV.

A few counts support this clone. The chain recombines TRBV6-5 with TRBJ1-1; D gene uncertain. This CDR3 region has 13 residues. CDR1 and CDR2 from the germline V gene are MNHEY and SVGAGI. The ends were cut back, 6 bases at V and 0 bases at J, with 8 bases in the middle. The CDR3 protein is CASSLTVNTEAFF. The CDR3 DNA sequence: TGTGCCAGCAGCCTAACGGTGAACACTGAAGCTTTCTTT.

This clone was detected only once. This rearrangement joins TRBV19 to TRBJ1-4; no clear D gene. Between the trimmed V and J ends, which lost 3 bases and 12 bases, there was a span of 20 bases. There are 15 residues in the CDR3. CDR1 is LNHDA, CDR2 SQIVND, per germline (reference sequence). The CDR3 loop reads CASSMGRVPTEELFF. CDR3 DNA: TGTGCCAGTAGTATGGGCCGGGTTCCTACGGAGGAACTGTTTTTT.

In DNA form, the CDR3 reads TGTGCCAGTAGTATGACTAGCGGGACCTACGAGCAGTACTTC. It is translated as CASSMTSGTYEQYF. The J gene is TRBJ2-7, the V gene TRBV19; 11 bases are a match to TRBD2. The trim removed 3 bases at V and 2 bases at J, leaving 0 bases unmatched. The CDR3 extends over 14 amino acids. Germline V gene sequence: CDR1 LNHDA, CDR2 SQIVND (reference sequence).

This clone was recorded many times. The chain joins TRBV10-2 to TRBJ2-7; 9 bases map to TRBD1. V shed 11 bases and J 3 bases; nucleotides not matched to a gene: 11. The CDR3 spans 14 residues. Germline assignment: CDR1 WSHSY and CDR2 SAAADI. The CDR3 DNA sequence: TGCGCCCCCACCACGACAGGGGGGTTCTACGAGCAGTACTTC. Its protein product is CAPTTTGGFYEQYF.

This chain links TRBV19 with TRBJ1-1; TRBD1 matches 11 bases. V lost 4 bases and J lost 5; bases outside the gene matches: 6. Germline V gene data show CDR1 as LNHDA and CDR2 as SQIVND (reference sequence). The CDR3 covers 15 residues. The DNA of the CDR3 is TGTGCCAGTAGTACCCAGGACAGGGGGCGAACTGAAGCTTTCTTT. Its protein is CASSTQDRGRTEAFF.

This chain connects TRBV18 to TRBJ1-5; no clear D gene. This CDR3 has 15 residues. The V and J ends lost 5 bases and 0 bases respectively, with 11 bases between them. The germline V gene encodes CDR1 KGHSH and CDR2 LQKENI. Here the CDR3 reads CASSSTTDSNQPQHF. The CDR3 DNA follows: TGTGCCAGCTCATCGACTACCGATAGCAATCAGCCCCAGCATTTT.

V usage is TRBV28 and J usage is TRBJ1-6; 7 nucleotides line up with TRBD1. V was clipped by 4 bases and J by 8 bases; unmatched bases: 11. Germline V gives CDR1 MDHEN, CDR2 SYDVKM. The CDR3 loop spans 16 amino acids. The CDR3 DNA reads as TGTGCCAGCAGTTCGATAAGACAGGGACGGTATTCACCCCTCCACTTT. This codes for CASSSIRQGRYSPLHF.

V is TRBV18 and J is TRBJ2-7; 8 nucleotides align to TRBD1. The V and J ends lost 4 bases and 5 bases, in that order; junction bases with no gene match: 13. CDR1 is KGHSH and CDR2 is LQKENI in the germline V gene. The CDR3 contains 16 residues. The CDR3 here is CASSQSRMTGQDEQYF. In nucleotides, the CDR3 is TGTGCCAGCTCACAAAGCAGGATGACGGGACAGGACGAGCAGTACTTC.

In DNA form, the CDR3 reads TGCGCCAGCAGCTTGACTTCGGGGGGTACTCAGCCCCAGCATTTT. It codes for CASSLTSGGTQPQHF. The J gene is TRBJ1-5, the V gene TRBV5-1, with D tentatively TRBD1 (5 bases). The germline V gene encodes CDR1 SGHRS and CDR2 YFSETQ. V lost 1 base to trimming and J lost 6 bases, with 14 bases between them. The CDR3 runs to 15 residues.

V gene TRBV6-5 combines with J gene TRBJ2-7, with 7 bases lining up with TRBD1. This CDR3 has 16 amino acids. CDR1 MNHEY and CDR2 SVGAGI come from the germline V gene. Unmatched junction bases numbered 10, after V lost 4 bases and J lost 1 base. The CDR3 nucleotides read TGTGCCAGCAGTTCATTCACCGGGACAGCTTCCTACGAGCAGTACTTC. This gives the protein CASSSFTGTASYEQYF.

The CDR3 DNA reads as TGTGCCAGCAGCCTCTTAGACCGGGGAGGCTATGGCTACACCTTC. Protein: CASSLLDRGGYGYTF. This chain links TRBV3-1 (or the pseudogene TRBV3-2) with TRBJ1-2, with unresolved D. The V end lost 4 bases, the J end lost 4 bases, and 16 bases lay between the germline ends. Germline CDR1 and CDR2: LGHDT and YNNKEL (reference sequence). CDR3 length equals 15 residues.

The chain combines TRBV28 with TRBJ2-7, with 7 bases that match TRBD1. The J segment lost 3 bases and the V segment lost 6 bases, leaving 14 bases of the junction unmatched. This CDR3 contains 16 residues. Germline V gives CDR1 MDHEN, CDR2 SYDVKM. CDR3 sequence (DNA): TGTGCCAGCAGCTTTACATTAGCTAGGACAGGCTACGAGCAGTACTTC. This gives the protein CASSFTLARTGYEQYF.

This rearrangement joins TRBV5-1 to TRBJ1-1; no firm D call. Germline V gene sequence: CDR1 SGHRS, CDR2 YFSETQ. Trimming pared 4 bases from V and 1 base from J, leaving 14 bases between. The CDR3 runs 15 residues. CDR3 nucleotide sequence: TGCGCCAGCAGCCCCCCCGGACTGTGGAACACTGAAGCTTTCTTT. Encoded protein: CASSPPGLWNTEAFF.

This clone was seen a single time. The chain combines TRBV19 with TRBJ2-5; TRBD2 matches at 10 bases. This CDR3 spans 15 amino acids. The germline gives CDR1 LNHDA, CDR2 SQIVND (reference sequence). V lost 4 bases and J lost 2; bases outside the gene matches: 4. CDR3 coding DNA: TGTGCCAGTAGTACCCCGGGACTAGCGCAAGAGACCCAGTACTTC. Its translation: CASSTPGLAQETQYF. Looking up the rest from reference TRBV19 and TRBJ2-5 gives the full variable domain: DGGITQSPKYLFRKEGQNVTLSCEQNLNHDAMYWYRQDPGQGLRLIYYSQIVNDFQKGDIAEGYSVSREKKESFPLTVTSAQKNPTAFYLCASSTPGLAQETQYFGPGTRLLVL.

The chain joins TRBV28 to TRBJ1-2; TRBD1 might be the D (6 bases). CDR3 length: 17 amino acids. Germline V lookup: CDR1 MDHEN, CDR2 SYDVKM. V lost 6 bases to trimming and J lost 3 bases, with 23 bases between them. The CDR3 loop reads CASSPVLQGVLYYGYTF. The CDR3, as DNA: TGTGCCAGCAGCCCCGTTTTACAGGGAGTCCTTTACTATGGCTACACCTTC.

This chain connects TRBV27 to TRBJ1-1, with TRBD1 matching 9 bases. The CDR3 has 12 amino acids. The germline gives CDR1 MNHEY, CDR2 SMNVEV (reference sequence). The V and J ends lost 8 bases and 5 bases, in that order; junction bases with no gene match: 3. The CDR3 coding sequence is TGTGCCAGCTTAGACAGGGGGACTGAAGCTTTCTTT. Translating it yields CASLDRGTEAFF.

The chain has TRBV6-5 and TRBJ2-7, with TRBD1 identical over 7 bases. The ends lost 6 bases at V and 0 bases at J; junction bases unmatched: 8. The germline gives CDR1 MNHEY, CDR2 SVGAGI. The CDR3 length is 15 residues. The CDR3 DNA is TGTGCCAGCAGCACCCGACAGGGCAGCTCCTACGAGCAGTACTTC. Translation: CASSTRQGSSYEQYF.

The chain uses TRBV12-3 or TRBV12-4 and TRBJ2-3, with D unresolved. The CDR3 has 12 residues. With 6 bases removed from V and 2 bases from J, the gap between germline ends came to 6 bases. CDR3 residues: CASSPTTDTQYF. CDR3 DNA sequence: TGTGCCAGCAGCCCTACCACAGATACGCAGTATTTT.

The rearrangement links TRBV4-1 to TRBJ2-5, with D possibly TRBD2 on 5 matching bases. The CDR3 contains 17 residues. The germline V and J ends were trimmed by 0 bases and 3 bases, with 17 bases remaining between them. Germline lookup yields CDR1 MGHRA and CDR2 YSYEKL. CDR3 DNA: TGCGCCAGCAGCCAAGAGCCCCAGGCCAGCGGCGAAGAGACCCAGTACTTC. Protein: CASSQEPQASGEETQYF.

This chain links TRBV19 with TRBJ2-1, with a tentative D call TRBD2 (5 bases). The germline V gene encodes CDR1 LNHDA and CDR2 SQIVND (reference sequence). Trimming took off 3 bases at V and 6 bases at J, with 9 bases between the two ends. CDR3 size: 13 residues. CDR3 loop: CASSIGVINEQFF. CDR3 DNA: TGTGCCAGTAGTATCGGGGTAATCAATGAGCAGTTCTTC.

The CDR3 is CASSSQGLFTEAFF. CDR3 coding DNA: TGTGCCAGCAGTTCCCAGGGTTTATTCACTGAAGCTTTCTTT. The chain carries TRBV27 and TRBJ1-1; D might be TRBD1 (5 bases). V shed 4 bases and J shed 4 bases, with 13 bases lying between them. The CDR3 spans 14 residues. Germline V gene lookup returns CDR1 MNHEY and CDR2 SMNVEV (reference sequence).

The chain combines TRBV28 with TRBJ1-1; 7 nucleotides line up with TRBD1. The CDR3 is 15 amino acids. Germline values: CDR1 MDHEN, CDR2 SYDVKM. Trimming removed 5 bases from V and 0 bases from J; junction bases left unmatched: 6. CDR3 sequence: CASSNHRGMNTEAFF. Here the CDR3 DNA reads TGTGCCAGCAGTAACCACAGGGGAATGAACACTGAAGCTTTCTTT.

The CDR3 nucleotides are TGTGCCAGCAGTTCCCCCGGAGGAGGGGGGGGCTATGGCTACACCTTC. Translating gives CASSSPGGGGGYGYTF. The chain carries TRBV28 and TRBJ1-2, with D possibly TRBD1 on 6 matching bases. This CDR3 has 16 amino acids. The ends were cut back, 4 bases at V and 4 bases at J, with 19 bases in the middle. The V gene's germline CDR1 is MDHEN and CDR2 SYDVKM.

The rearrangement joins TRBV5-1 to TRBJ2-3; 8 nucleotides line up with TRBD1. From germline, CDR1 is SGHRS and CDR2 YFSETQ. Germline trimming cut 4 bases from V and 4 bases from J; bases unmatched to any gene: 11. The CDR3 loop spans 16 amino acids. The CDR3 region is CASSPAYRGIPDTQYF. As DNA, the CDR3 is TGCGCCAGCAGCCCTGCCTACAGGGGGATCCCAGATACGCAGTATTTT.

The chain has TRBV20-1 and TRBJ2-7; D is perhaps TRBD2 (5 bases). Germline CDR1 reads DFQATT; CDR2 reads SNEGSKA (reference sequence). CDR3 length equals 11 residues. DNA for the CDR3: TGCAGCTTGAGGGCAAACTACGAGCAGTACTTC. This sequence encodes CSLRANYEQYF.

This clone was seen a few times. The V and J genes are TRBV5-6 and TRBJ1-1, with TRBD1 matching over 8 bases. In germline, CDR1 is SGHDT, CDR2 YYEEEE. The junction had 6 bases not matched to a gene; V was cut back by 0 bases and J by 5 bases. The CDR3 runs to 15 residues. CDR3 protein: CASSLAGGANTEAFF. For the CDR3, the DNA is TGTGCCAGCAGCTTGGCAGGGGGCGCGAATACTGAAGCTTTCTTT.

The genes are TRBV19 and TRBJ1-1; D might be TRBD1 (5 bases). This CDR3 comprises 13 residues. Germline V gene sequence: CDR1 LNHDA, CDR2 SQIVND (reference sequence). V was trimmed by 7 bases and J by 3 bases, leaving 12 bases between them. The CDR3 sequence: CASTSRGYTEAFF. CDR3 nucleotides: TGTGCCAGTACCAGTCGGGGGTACACTGAAGCTTTCTTT.

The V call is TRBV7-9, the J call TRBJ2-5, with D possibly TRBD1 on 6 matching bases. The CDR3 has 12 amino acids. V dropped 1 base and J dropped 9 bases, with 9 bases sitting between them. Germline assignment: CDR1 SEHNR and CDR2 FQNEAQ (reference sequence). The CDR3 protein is CASSLDAGAQYF. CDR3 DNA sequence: TGTGCCAGCAGCTTAGACGCAGGGGCCCAGTACTTC. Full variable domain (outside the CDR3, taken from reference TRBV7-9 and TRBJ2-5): DTGVSQNPRHKITKRGQNVTFRCDPISEHNRLYWYRQTLGQGPEFLTYFQNEAQLEKSRLLSDRFSAERPKGSFSTLEIQRTEQGDSAMYLCASSLDAGAQYFGPGTRLLVL.

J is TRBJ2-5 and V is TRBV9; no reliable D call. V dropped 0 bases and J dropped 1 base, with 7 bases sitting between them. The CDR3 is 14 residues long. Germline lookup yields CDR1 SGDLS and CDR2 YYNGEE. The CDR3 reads CASSVVPFQETQYF. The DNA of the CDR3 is TGTGCCAGCAGCGTAGTCCCTTTCCAAGAGACCCAGTACTTC.

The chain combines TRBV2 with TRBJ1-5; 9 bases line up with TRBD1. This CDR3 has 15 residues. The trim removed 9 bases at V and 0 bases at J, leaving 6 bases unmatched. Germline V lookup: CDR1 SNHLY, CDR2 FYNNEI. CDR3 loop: CASSRTGVSNQPQHF. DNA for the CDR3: TGTGCCAGTTCCAGGACAGGGGTTAGCAATCAGCCCCAGCATTTT.